These 5 T cell receptor beta chains originate from one sample sequenced in a study of monozygotic twins with inflammatory bowel disease. TCRdb reprocessed the 5' RACE reads and stores each CDR3 protein as one record, lacking DNA. The table gives approximately 380,000 distinct CDR3 sequences; the top ten clones make up approximately 2.8% of it. The specimen sequenced was blood. Receptor source: a human donor with ulcerative colitis or Crohn's disease, or a healthy co-twin of an affected twin (not recorded which).

The chain carries TRBV12-3 or TRBV12-4 and TRBJ1-5; lacking DNA, the TRBD1 call made by TCRdb goes unchecked. This CDR3 has 15 residues. CDR3 protein: CASSTTGKWGQPQHF.

This chain links TRBV7-6 with TRBJ2-7; TCRdb's D gene call, TRBD1, goes unchecked for lack of DNA. This CDR3 contains 12 residues. Germline lookup yields CDR1 SGHVS and CDR2 FNYEAQ. CDR3 loop: CASSLVGAGQYF.

The chain recombines TRBV7-9 with TRBJ2-5. The germline V gene has CDR1 SEHNR and CDR2 FQNEAQ (reference sequence). The CDR3 extends over 12 amino acids. CDR3 residues: CATRPFQETQYF.

The rearrangement links TRBV3-1 to TRBJ2-1; TCRdb outputs TRBD2, but without DNA this stays unchecked. There are 18 residues in the CDR3. Germline assignment: CDR1 LGHDT and CDR2 YNNKEL (reference sequence). The CDR3 protein is CASSQDRGRGKDYNEQFF.

The chain is built from TRBV20-1 and TRBJ1-1. This CDR3 has 12 amino acids. CDR1 is DFQATT and CDR2 is SNEGSKA in the germline V gene (reference sequence). CDR3 protein: CSARGVSTEAFF.